The 20 T cell receptor beta chains below come from one sample, sequenced in a study of blood T cell repertoires in COVID-19. Libraries were prepared by immunoSEQ multiplex PCR; TCRdb keeps only in-frame clonotypes and omits some of them. This table holds just under 150,000 clones, around nine tenths found once. The sample comprised peripheral blood. The receptors shown here come from a woman aged 45-59 years with active or convalescent COVID-19.

This clone has only one observation. The CDR3 nucleotides read TGTGCCAGCAGGTCGCCGGGACTAAAGACTGAAGCTTTCTTT. This sequence encodes CASRSPGLKTEAFF. The J gene is TRBJ1-1, the V gene TRBV6-5, with D perhaps TRBD1 (5 bases). V was trimmed by 6 bases and J by 5 bases, leaving 16 bases between them. CDR1 is MNHEY and CDR2 is SVGAGI in the germline V gene. The CDR3 has 14 amino acids.

The CDR3 nucleotides are TGTGCCAGCAGTTACTCGACAGAAACCTATGGCTACACCTTC. It translates to CASSYSTETYGYTF. The genes are TRBV6-5 and TRBJ1-2; maybe TRBD1 (5 bases). The V end lost 0 bases, the J end lost 4 bases, and 9 bases lay between the germline ends. CDR1 is MNHEY and CDR2 is SVGAGI in the germline V gene. The CDR3 covers 14 residues.

This clone was picked up one time. The chain employs TRBV7-9 and TRBJ1-4; D is unclear. The CDR3 totals 16 residues. V was cut by 1 base and J by 2 bases, with 11 bases left in between. Germline V gene data show CDR1 as SEHNR and CDR2 as FQNEAQ (reference sequence). CDR3: CASSLVVLRTNEKLFF. As DNA, the CDR3 is TGTGCCAGCAGCTTAGTGGTGTTGAGGACTAATGAAAAACTGTTTTTT.

V gene TRBV11-2 combines with J gene TRBJ1-1; 7 positions match TRBD1. The V segment lost 7 bases and the J segment 0 bases; nucleotides outside the gene matches: 2. The CDR3 covers 13 residues. The germline V gene has CDR1 SGHAT and CDR2 FQNNGV. The CDR3: CASIQGVNTEAFF. CDR3 nucleotides: TGTGCCAGCATCCAGGGGGTGAACACTGAAGCTTTCTTT.

The V call is TRBV6-5, the J call TRBJ1-2; a possible D gene is TRBD1 (6 bases). The germline V gene has CDR1 MNHEY and CDR2 SVGAGI. The CDR3 consists of 15 residues. V was trimmed by 5 bases and J by 0 bases, leaving 13 bases between them. The CDR3 DNA reads as TGTGCCAGCAGTACCGGGACAAAGACTAACTATGGCTACACCTTC. Its translation: CASSTGTKTNYGYTF.

The rearrangement links TRBV10-3 to TRBJ1-1; TRBD1 matches at 8 bases. V was pared by 6 bases and J by 4 bases, with 10 bases of the junction left unmatched. CDR3 length equals 15 residues. Germline CDR1 reads ENHRY; CDR2 reads SYGVKD. CDR3 sequence: CAIRDRTGPVTEAFF. The CDR3 bases are TGTGCCATCAGGGACCGGACAGGGCCGGTCACTGAAGCTTTCTTT.

The chain has TRBV5-1 and TRBJ2-7, with 13 bases identical to TRBD2. Trimming at V came to 5 bases and at J to 3 bases, leaving 2 bases not matched to a gene. This CDR3 is 14 amino acids long. Germline lookup yields CDR1 SGHRS and CDR2 YFSETQ. CDR3: CASSRTSGSYEQYF. DNA of the CDR3: TGCGCCAGCAGTCGGACTAGCGGGAGCTACGAGCAGTACTTC.

The chain combines TRBV12-5 with TRBJ1-2, with 7 bases aligning to TRBD1. The CDR3 runs to 14 residues. V was pared by 3 bases and J by 5 bases, with 6 bases of the junction left unmatched. In germline, CDR1 is LGHNT, CDR2 FRNRAP. For the CDR3, the DNA is TGTGCTAGTGGTTTAGGGGGCATCGGGTATGGCTACACCTTC. This translates into CASGLGGIGYGYTF.

This sequence joins TRBV28 and TRBJ2-3; 7 bases are shared with TRBD2. CDR3 length: 15 residues. Per the germline V gene, CDR1 is MDHEN and CDR2 is SYDVKM. The ends lost 4 bases at V and 1 base at J; junction bases unmatched: 5. CDR3 coding DNA: TGTGCCAGCAGTTCACCGGGGGGAGGCACAGATACGCAGTATTTT. The encoded protein is CASSSPGGGTDTQYF.

This rearrangement joins TRBV7-2 to TRBJ2-5; 7 nucleotides agree with TRBD2. The CDR3 is 16 residues long. Germline V gene sequence: CDR1 SGHTA, CDR2 FQGNSA. The ends lost 5 bases at V and 3 bases at J; junction bases unmatched: 12. This CDR3 reads CASSPRLAGVEETQYF. CDR3 bases: TGTGCCAGCAGCCCGCGTCTGGCGGGAGTGGAAGAGACCCAGTACTTC.

The rearrangement links TRBV15 to TRBJ2-2, with D unresolved. The V end lost 6 bases, the J end lost 2 bases, and 4 bases lay between the germline ends. Germline-derived CDR1 and CDR2 are LNHNV and YYDKDF (reference sequence). This CDR3 is built from 12 residues. CDR3 bases: TGTGCCACCAGTTCTAACACCGGGGAGCTGTTTTTT. It translates to CATSSNTGELFF.

This clone was counted only a few times. The V gene is TRBV5-1, the J gene TRBJ2-7, with TRBD1 matching over 8 bases. Per the germline V gene, CDR1 is SGHRS and CDR2 is YFSETQ. V gave up 5 bases and J gave up 6 bases; unmatched junction bases: 10. The length of the CDR3 is 14 residues. The CDR3 spells CASRSQGASGEQYF. The CDR3 DNA is TGCGCCAGCAGATCGCAGGGGGCATCAGGCGAGCAGTACTTC.

This chain links TRBV29-1 with TRBJ2-3; 11 positions match TRBD2. The CDR3 loop spans 14 amino acids. V lost 8 bases to trimming and J lost 2 bases; unmatched junction nucleotides: 6. CDR1 SQVTM and CDR2 ANQGSEA come from the germline V gene. CDR3 protein: CSSLLAGATDTQYF. In DNA form, the CDR3 reads TGCAGCTCCCTACTAGCGGGGGCCACAGATACGCAGTATTTT.

CDR3 protein: CAIRGGQGLYGYTF. CDR3 coding DNA: TGTGCCATCAGGGGGGGACAGGGCCTCTATGGCTACACCTTC. The rearrangement links TRBV10-3 to TRBJ1-2; TRBD1 agrees at 9 bases. After removal of 6 bases from V and 4 bases from J, the junction contained 6 bases not matched to a gene. Germline V gene sequence: CDR1 ENHRY, CDR2 SYGVKD. The CDR3 totals 14 residues.

Written as DNA, the CDR3 is TGTGCCATCAGTGAGGAGAGGGCTAATCAGCCCCAGCATTTT. Translated: CAISEERANQPQHF. V and J are TRBV10-3 and TRBJ1-5; D unresolved. The V and J ends lost 2 bases and 4 bases respectively, with 9 bases between them. Looked up from germline, CDR1 is ENHRY and CDR2 is SYGVKD. CDR3 length: 14 residues.

This clone was found once. The gene calls are TRBV30 and TRBJ1-6, with D maybe TRBD1 (5 bases). The CDR3 covers 16 residues. Trimming left V 2 bases short and J 10 bases short, with 21 bases between. Looked up from germline, CDR1 is GTSNPN and CDR2 is SVGIG (reference sequence). CDR3 residues: CAWSPLSGQGKSPLHF. In DNA form, the CDR3 reads TGTGCCTGGAGTCCCTTAAGTGGGCAGGGTAAGTCACCCCTCCACTTT. The entire variable domain, with the rest obtained from reference TRBV30 and TRBJ1-6, is as follows: SQTIHQWPATLVQPVGSPLSLECTVEGTSNPNLYWYRQAAGRGLQLLFYSVGIGQISSEVPQNLSASRPQDRQFILSSKKLLLSDSGFYLCAWSPLSGQGKSPLHFGNGTRLTVT.

V usage is TRBV7-9 and J usage is TRBJ1-4; D unclear. Germline CDR1 and CDR2: SEHNR and FQNEAQ (reference sequence). V was clipped by 5 bases and J by 6 bases, with 13 bases between them. The CDR3 runs to 14 residues. Here the CDR3 reads CASSPSGLYEKLFF. The CDR3 DNA follows: TGTGCCAGCAGCCCTTCAGGTCTATATGAAAAACTGTTTTTT.

The V gene is TRBV6-1, the J gene TRBJ1-1; D is unclear. V gave up 5 bases and J gave up 5 bases, with 12 bases separating them. This CDR3 region has 13 residues. The germline gives CDR1 MNHNS, CDR2 SASEGT. For the CDR3, the DNA is TGTGCCAGCAGTTCTCTAGGTGGGACTGAAGCTTTCTTT. Amino acids: CASSSLGGTEAFF.

The rearrangement uses TRBV7-8 and TRBJ2-1; 8 bases are a match to TRBD2. Germline V lookup: CDR1 SGHVS, CDR2 FQNEAQ. The trim removed 1 base at V and 1 base at J, leaving 6 bases unmatched. The CDR3 loop spans 17 amino acids. CDR3 DNA sequence: TGTGCCAGCAGCTTAGGACCTAGCGGGTTGTCCTACAATGAGCAGTTCTTC. Its translation: CASSLGPSGLSYNEQFF. The full variable domain, its missing parts supplied by reference TRBV7-8 and TRBJ2-1, is GAGVSQSPRYKVAKRGQDVALRCDPISGHVSLFWYQQALGQGPEFLTYFQNEAQLDKSGLPSDRFFAERPEGSVSTLKIQRTQQEDSAVYLCASSLGPSGLSYNEQFFGPGTRLTVL.

The chain combines TRBV28 with TRBJ2-7; 8 bases are a match to TRBD2. This CDR3 comprises 14 residues. Trimming removed 6 bases from V and 0 bases from J; junction bases left unmatched: 4. From germline, CDR1 is MDHEN and CDR2 SYDVKM. The CDR3, as DNA: TGTGCCAGCAGCTATCTAGCGGGCTCCTACGAGCAGTACTTC. Translation gives CASSYLAGSYEQYF.